Listed below are T cell receptor beta chains from one sample, sequenced in a study of blood T cell repertoires in COVID-19. Profiling relied on immunoSEQ multiplex PCR, and the TCRdb table lists in-frame clones only, not all of them. Of 140,000 to 150,000 clones listed, roughly 80% are singletons. Sequencing used PBMCs or T cells enriched from blood (not recorded which). The source is a woman in her 50s who had recovered from COVID-19. The CDR3 runs from the conserved cysteine through the conserved F or W. D genes are given only for firm matches.

d_call v_call cdr3_aa
TRBD1 TRBV28 CASSPWDRGTNEQFF
TRBD1 TRBV12-3/TRBV12-4 CASSDRGREKLFF
NA TRBV10-1 CASSDLRGISGNTIYF
NA TRBV18 CASSPPSGTGELFF
TRBD1 TRBV7-9 CASSSSGQNYGYTF
NA TRBV29-1 CSVVWGQGNTIYF
TRBD1 TRBV19 CATSLGQDVAKNIQYF
NA TRBV2 CASSVVSKLFF
NA TRBV28 CASSLGGNTEAFF
TRBD2 TRBV5-1 CASSLYRSGGTQETQYF
TRBD2 TRBV7-7 CASSLRGGTQETQYF
NA TRBV30 CAWSPGEGTTEAFF
NA TRBV18 CASSPDAGADNEKLFF
NA TRBV3-1/TRBV3-2 CASSQENMANYGYTF
NA TRBV19 CASSIGQNYEQYF
TRBD1 TRBV12-5 CASGLGQGAAFF
TRBD1 TRBV5-1 CASSLVEGAREKLFF
TRBD1 TRBV7-9 CASSQWTGANYGYTF
TRBD1 TRBV4-1 CASSQEGGTGGSNQPQHF
NA TRBV19 CASSATGSEQFF
NA TRBV5-4 CASSYGGGISYEQYF